This is a list of T cell receptor beta chains from one sample in a study of post-analysis software for immune sequencing data. Using its own MiXCR run on the PCR reads, TCRdb lists one record per CDR3 protein. This table holds 750,000 to 950,000 distinct CDR3 sequences, roughly 50% found once. Sequencing was carried out using blood. The receptors here all came from a girl under 18 with multiple sclerosis. CDR3s leave out the opening cysteine and the closing phenylalanine or tryptophan. Each record gives: V gene, clone size, J gene, CDR3 protein. Not all rows give a size; the values are once, few, many and, for expanded clones, a class.

v_gene: TRBV27
abundance: NA
j_gene: TRBJ2-5
CDR3aa: ASRGLAGVTKETQY

v_gene: TRBV11-1
abundance: NA
j_gene: TRBJ2-7
CDR3aa: ASSFTQY

v_gene: TRBV5-1
abundance: NA
j_gene: TRBJ2-7
CDR3aa: ASSTWAGSYEQY

v_gene: TRBV12-3/TRBV12-4
abundance: NA
j_gene: TRBJ1-2
CDR3aa: ASSARGDYGYT

v_gene: TRBV9
abundance: NA
j_gene: TRBJ2-7
CDR3aa: ASSLFPLTSGSDEQY

v_gene: TRBV4-3
abundance: few
j_gene: TRBJ2-1
CDR3aa: ASSQSTSGAPNEQF

v_gene: TRBV27
abundance: few
j_gene: TRBJ2-7
CDR3aa: ASSTGDVAYEQY

v_gene: TRBV20-1
abundance: NA
j_gene: TRBJ2-3
CDR3aa: SATTSGKVDTQY

v_gene: TRBV7-2
abundance: NA
j_gene: NA
CDR3aa: ASSLVLSYEQY

v_gene: TRBV13
abundance: few
j_gene: TRBJ2-7
CDR3aa: ASSSDGNEQY

v_gene: TRBV20-1
abundance: few
j_gene: TRBJ1-4
CDR3aa: SAAGQGRWGREKLF

v_gene: TRBV6-5
abundance: NA
j_gene: TRBJ1-2
CDR3aa: AGSYFPQDGYT

v_gene: TRBV20-1
abundance: few
j_gene: TRBJ2-4
CDR3aa: SADTGGIANIQY

v_gene: TRBV6-2/TRBV6-3
abundance: NA
j_gene: TRBJ2-3
CDR3aa: ASSYPKKTSGRTDTQY

v_gene: TRBV7-2
abundance: few
j_gene: TRBJ2-7
CDR3aa: ASSPRILYEQY

v_gene: TRBV20-1
abundance: few
j_gene: TRBJ2-3
CDR3aa: SARDSAGTSAPDTQY

v_gene: TRBV20-1
abundance: once
j_gene: TRBJ2-5
CDR3aa: SARGLAGEEQY

v_gene: TRBV4-1
abundance: few
j_gene: TRBJ2-5
CDR3aa: ASSHGLWQETQY